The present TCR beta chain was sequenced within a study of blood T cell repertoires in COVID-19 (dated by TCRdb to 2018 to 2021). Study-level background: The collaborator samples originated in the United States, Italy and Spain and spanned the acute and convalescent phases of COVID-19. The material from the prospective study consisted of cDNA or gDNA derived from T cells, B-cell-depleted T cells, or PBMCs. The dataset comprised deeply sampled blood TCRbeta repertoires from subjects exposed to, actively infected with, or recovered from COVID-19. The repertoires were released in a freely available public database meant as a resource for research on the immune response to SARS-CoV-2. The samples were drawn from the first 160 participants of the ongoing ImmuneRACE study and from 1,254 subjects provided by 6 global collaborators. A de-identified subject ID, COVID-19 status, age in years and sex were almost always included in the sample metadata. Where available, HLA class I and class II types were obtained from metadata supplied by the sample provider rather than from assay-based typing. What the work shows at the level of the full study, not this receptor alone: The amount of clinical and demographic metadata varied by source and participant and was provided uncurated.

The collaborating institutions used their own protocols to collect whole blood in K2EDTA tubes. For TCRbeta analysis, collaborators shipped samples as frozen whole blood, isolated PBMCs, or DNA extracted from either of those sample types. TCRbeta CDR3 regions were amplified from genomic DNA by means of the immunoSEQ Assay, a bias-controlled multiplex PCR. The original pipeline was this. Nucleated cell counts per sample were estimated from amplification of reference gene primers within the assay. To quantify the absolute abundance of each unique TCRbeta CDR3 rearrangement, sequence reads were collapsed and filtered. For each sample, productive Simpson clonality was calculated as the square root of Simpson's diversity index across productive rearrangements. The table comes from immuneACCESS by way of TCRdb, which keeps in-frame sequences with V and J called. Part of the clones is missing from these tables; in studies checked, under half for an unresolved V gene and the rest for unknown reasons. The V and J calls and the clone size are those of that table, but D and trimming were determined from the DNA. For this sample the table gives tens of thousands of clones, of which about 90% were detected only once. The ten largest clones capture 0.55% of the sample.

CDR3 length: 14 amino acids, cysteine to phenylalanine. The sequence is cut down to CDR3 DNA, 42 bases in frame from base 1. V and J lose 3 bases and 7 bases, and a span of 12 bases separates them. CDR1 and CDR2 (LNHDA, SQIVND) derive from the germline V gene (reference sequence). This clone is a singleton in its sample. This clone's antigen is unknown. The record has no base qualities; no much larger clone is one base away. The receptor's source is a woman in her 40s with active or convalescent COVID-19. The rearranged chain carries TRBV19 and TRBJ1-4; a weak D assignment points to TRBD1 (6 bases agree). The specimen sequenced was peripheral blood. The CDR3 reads CASSMGGASEKLFF. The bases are TGTGCCAGTAGTATGGGGGGGGCGAGTGAAAAACTGTTTTTT.